The rows below give T cell receptor beta chains drawn from one sample of a study of cytomegalovirus exposure and HLA in healthy donors. The method was immunoSEQ multiplex PCR; TCRdb's version includes in-frame clones alone and lacks a portion of them. The sample holds around 72,000 clones, around three quarters seen once. The sample comprised PBMCs. These receptors all stem from a man over 45 in good health and CMV-seronegative. The CDR3 runs from the conserved cysteine through the conserved F or W. A D gene is named only where the DNA matches it firmly. The size field is filled for only some rows; it gives once, few, many or a size class.

TRBJ2-1,TRBD2,.,TRBV7-2,TGTGCCAGCAGCTTAGTTGGGACTAGCCTATACAATGAGCAGTTCTTC,CASSLVGTSLYNEQFF
TRBJ1-5,.,.,TRBV7-8,TGTGCCAGCAGCTTAGCTGAAGGAGGCCAGCCCCAGCATTTT,CASSLAEGGQPQHF
TRBJ1-4,.,.,TRBV4-3,TGCGCCAGCAGCCAAGATGGAGGGCTAAAACTGTTTTTT,CASSQDGGLKLFF
TRBJ2-3,.,.,TRBV7-2,TGTGCCAGCAGCTTCATGGGGGCCCCGGATACGCAGTATTTT,CASSFMGAPDTQYF
TRBJ2-7,.,once,TRBV27,TGTGCCAGCAGTTTATCCGCTAGCTACGAGCAGTACTTC,CASSLSASYEQYF
TRBJ2-1,TRBD1,.,TRBV30,TGTGCCTGGACGAGGGGACAGGGGACCTACAATGAGCAGTTCTTC,CAWTRGQGTYNEQFF
TRBJ2-7,TRBD1,.,TRBV19,TGTGCCAGTAGTATTCAGGGGGCGGTCTACGAGCAGTACTTC,CASSIQGAVYEQYF
TRBJ1-1,.,.,TRBV7-9,TGTGCCAGCAGCCCCGTTGTCGCAGGGGATGGGGGCACTGAAGCTTTCTTT,CASSPVVAGDGGTEAFF
TRBJ2-5,TRBD1,once,TRBV6-5,TGTGCCAGCAGTTACGGGGACAGGGGGGCGGAGACCCAGTACTTC,CASSYGDRGAETQYF
TRBJ1-5,.,.,TRBV11-2,TGTGCCAGCAGCTTCAGTATGGATCAGCCCCAGCATTTT,CASSFSMDQPQHF
TRBJ2-1,TRBD1,.,TRBV5-1,TGCGCCAGCAGCGAACAGACAGGGAGCTCCTACAATGAGCAGTTCTTC,CASSEQTGSSYNEQFF
TRBJ1-2,.,.,TRBV27,TGTGCCAGCAGTTTATATGCGCAGGCCACCCCCTATGGCTACACCTTC,CASSLYAQATPYGYTF
TRBJ2-7,.,.,TRBV28,TGTGCCATCCAGACGGCAGGCTACGAGCAGTACTTC,CAIQTAGYEQYF
TRBJ2-3,.,once,TRBV5-4,TGTGCCAGCAGCAAGAGACTAGTGTCGCCAGATACGCAGTATTTT,CASSKRLVSPDTQYF